A single T cell receptor (beta chain) is shown here with its context. In the original workflow: It was from reference gene primer amplification that nucleated cell counts were estimated. Here immunoSEQ multiplex PCR was the method, and the copy in TCRdb shows in-frame clones only, minus some. V, J and clone size reflect that table, while D and trimming were determined from the DNA. Here the sample spans approximately 300,000 clones, 70% to 85% being singletons. The record originates from a study of blood T cell repertoires in COVID-19. CDR1 is SGHDT, CDR2 YYEEEE, per germline. With V trimmed by 4 bases and J by 4 bases, 9 bases remained unmatched. The CDR3 spans 15 residues.

Sequencing used peripheral blood. The chain employs TRBV5-6 and TRBJ1-2; 8 bases map to TRBD1. The clonotype originates from a human donor with COVID-19, enrolled during active disease. The donor label of this sample is uncertain. The CDR3 here is CASSDEDRDGYGYTF. Written as DNA, the CDR3 is TGTGCCAGCAGCGATGAGGACAGGGACGGCTATGGCTACACCTTC.